This entry lists 10 T cell receptor beta chains sequenced from one sample in a study of early stage breast cancer tumors. Profiled with immunoSEQ multiplex PCR; TCRdb holds only in-frame clones, not every one. Of 51,000 or so clones listed, 65% to 90% are singletons. Source material: blood. These TCRs come from a person in their fifties or sixties with breast cancer.

The chain recombines TRBV4-3 with TRBJ1-1, with TRBD1 matching 9 bases. This CDR3 contains 15 residues. V shed 0 bases and J 1 base; nucleotides not matched to a gene: 0. Germline-derived CDR1 and CDR2 are LGHNA and YSLEER. The CDR3 is CASSQEDRGNTEAFF. The CDR3 region has the DNA TGCGCCAGCAGCCAAGAGGACAGGGGGAACACTGAAGCTTTCTTT.

This chain joins TRBV5-1 and TRBJ2-5; weak D call: TRBD1 (6 bases). The germline V gene has CDR1 SGHRS and CDR2 YFSETQ. V lost 4 bases and J 2 bases, leaving 12 bases between the germline ends. CDR3 length: 14 residues. CDR3 in DNA: TGCGCCAGCAGCCCTGGGACATCTCAAGAGACCCAGTACTTC. It is translated as CASSPGTSQETQYF.

The chain uses TRBV7-9 and TRBJ1-1; D unresolved. The length of the CDR3 is 13 residues. The germline gives CDR1 SEHNR, CDR2 FQNEAQ (reference sequence). V lost 1 base, J lost 3 bases, and 6 bases lay in between. CDR3 in DNA: TGTGCCAGCAGCTTAGACTTGGACACTGAAGCTTTCTTT. Translation gives CASSLDLDTEAFF. The whole variable domain, filled in from reference TRBV7-9 and TRBJ1-1, reads DTGVSQNPRHKITKRGQNVTFRCDPISEHNRLYWYRQTLGQGPEFLTYFQNEAQLEKSRLLSDRFSAERPKGSFSTLEIQRTEQGDSAMYLCASSLDLDTEAFFGQGTRLTVV.

This rearrangement joins TRBV5-4 to TRBJ1-1, with TRBD1 identical over 7 bases. CDR1 and CDR2 from the germline V gene are SGHNT and YYREEE (reference sequence). V shed 2 bases, J shed 4 bases, and the junction held 2 bases outside the gene matches. This CDR3 is built from 13 residues. The CDR3 sequence is CASSFTGATEAFF. In nucleotides, the CDR3 is TGTGCCAGCAGCTTCACAGGGGCCACTGAAGCTTTCTTT.

The gene calls are TRBV4-1 and TRBJ2-2; D gene ambiguous. Germline V CDR1 and CDR2: MGHRA, YSYEKL. The CDR3 has 14 residues. Trimming cost V 1 base and J 4 bases, with 7 bases left between them. In DNA, the CDR3 is TGCGCCAGCAGCCAAGGAACGGGCACCGGGGAGCTGTTTTTT. This translates into CASSQGTGTGELFF.

This clone was observed a single time. The same CDR3 arises from other DNA sequences in this sample as well. The CDR3 spells CASSFGTGVGEQYF. Here the CDR3 DNA reads TGTGCCAGCAGCTTTGGGACAGGGGTCGGTGAGCAGTACTTC. The chain has TRBV5-6 and TRBJ2-7, with 10 bases identical to TRBD1. Germline trimming cut 2 bases from V and 7 bases from J; bases unmatched to any gene: 6. The CDR3 has 14 residues. In germline, CDR1 is SGHDT, CDR2 YYEEEE. Looking up the rest from reference TRBV5-6 and TRBJ2-7 gives the full variable domain: DAGVTQSPTHLIKTRGQQVTLRCSPKSGHDTVSWYQQALGQGPQFIFQYYEEEERQRGNFPDRFSGHQFPNYSSELNVNALLLGDSALYLCASSFGTGVGEQYFGPGTRLTVT.

This clone showed up just once. The V gene is TRBV12-5, the J gene TRBJ1-4; D is unresolved. The CDR3 consists of 15 residues. CDR1 LGHNT and CDR2 FRNRAP come from the germline V gene. The V end was cut by 3 bases, the J end by 0 bases, with 8 bases between. CDR3 in amino acids: CASGFPAATNEKLFF. The CDR3 bases are TGTGCTAGTGGTTTCCCAGCTGCAACTAATGAAAAACTGTTTTTT.

The chain is built from TRBV5-1 and TRBJ2-3; TRBD2 might be the D (6 bases). Between the trimmed V and J ends, which lost 0 bases and 5 bases, there was a span of 10 bases. The CDR3 is made up of 14 amino acids. The germline gives CDR1 SGHRS, CDR2 YFSETQ. CDR3 in DNA: TGCGCCAGCAGCTTGGCACTAGCTTTAGATACGCAGTATTTT. This sequence encodes CASSLALALDTQYF.

The rearrangement joins TRBV6-6 to TRBJ2-7, with TRBD1 matching over 10 bases. The germline CDR1 and CDR2 sequences are MNHNY and SVGAGI (reference sequence). V was pared by 0 bases and J by 5 bases, with 7 bases of the junction left unmatched. This CDR3 is built from 16 residues. CDR3 sequence: CASSYSGDRGSDEQYF. The DNA for the CDR3 is TGTGCCAGCAGTTACTCTGGGGACAGGGGATCTGACGAGCAGTACTTC.

The chain carries TRBV7-6 and TRBJ2-7; the match to TRBD1 covers 8 bases. Germline assignment: CDR1 SGHVS and CDR2 FNYEAQ. The trim removed 3 bases at V and 4 bases at J, leaving 14 bases unmatched. The CDR3 has 17 amino acids. The CDR3 nucleotides read TGTGCCAGCAGCTTTGGGGACGGCAGGACAGGGTTATACGAGCAGTACTTC. Residues: CASSFGDGRTGLYEQYF.